What follows are 27 T cell receptor beta chains derived from one specimen sequenced in a study of blood T cell repertoires in COVID-19. Clones were sequenced by immunoSEQ multiplex PCR, and TCRdb holds only the in-frame ones, with some missing. The sample gives roughly 200,000 clones, around four fifths of which show up once; roughly 20% is in the top ten. Specimen: peripheral blood. All receptors derive from an elderly woman with active or convalescent COVID-19.

Note on this clone: At one boundary the junction diverges from the germline segment, which might be a read error. CDR3 residues: CASSTIRTSRDTQYF. CDR3 in DNA: TGTGCCAGCAGTACCATTCGGACTAGCAGAGATACGCAGTATTTT. The V gene is TRBV6-2 or TRBV6-3, the J gene TRBJ2-3; the match to TRBD2 covers 8 bases. This CDR3 is 15 amino acids long. Germline assignment: CDR1 MNHEY and CDR2 SVGEGT.

The chain couples TRBV5-1 to TRBJ2-3; D not resolved. Germline V gene data show CDR1 as SGHRS and CDR2 as YFSETQ. The CDR3 consists of 11 residues. Trimming took 4 bases from V and 7 from J, leaving 7 bases between them. The CDR3, as DNA: TGCGCCAGCAGCCCCGGTAATACGCAGTATTTT. Residues: CASSPGNTQYF.

The rearrangement uses TRBV9 and TRBJ2-7, with 7 positions matching TRBD1. V lost 4 bases and J lost 4; bases outside the gene matches: 8. Germline loops: CDR1 SGDLS, CDR2 YYNGEE. The CDR3 is 14 amino acids. The CDR3 here is CASSPSRDSYEQYF. CDR3 nucleotides: TGTGCCAGCAGCCCAAGCCGGGACAGTTACGAGCAGTACTTC.

The genes are TRBV7-3 and TRBJ2-1, with 8 bases aligning to TRBD2. CDR3 length: 17 amino acids. Germline V gives CDR1 SGHTA, CDR2 FQGTGA. J was trimmed by 5 bases and V by 4 bases; bases with no gene match: 13. The CDR3: CASSSYLGNSGNNEQFF. In DNA form, the CDR3 reads TGTGCCAGCAGCTCTTATTTAGGGAATAGCGGGAACAATGAGCAGTTCTTC.

V and J are TRBV7-3 and TRBJ2-5; possible D gene TRBD2, 5 bases. The germline gives CDR1 SGHTA, CDR2 FQGTGA. Trimming took off 0 bases at V and 5 bases at J, with 7 bases between the two ends. The CDR3 contains 13 residues. The CDR3 nucleotides are TGTGCCAGCAGCTTAACGAGGGCTGAGACCCAGTACTTC. This translates into CASSLTRAETQYF. Filled out from reference TRBV7-3 and TRBJ2-5, the complete variable domain reads GAGVSQTPSNKVTEKGKYVELRCDPISGHTALYWYRQSLGQGPEFLIYFQGTGAADDSGLPNDRFFAVRPEGSVSTLKIQRTERGDSAVYLCASSLTRAETQYFGPGTRLLVL.

This chain joins TRBV20-1 and TRBJ1-1; 10 bases are a match to TRBD1. The CDR3 has 15 amino acids. The germline gives CDR1 DFQATT, CDR2 SNEGSKA (reference sequence). V trimming: 3 bases; J trimming: 0 bases; junction bases outside the gene matches: 4. CDR3 sequence (DNA): TGCAGTGCTAGTCCCGGGACAGGGGTGAACACTGAAGCTTTCTTT. This gives the protein CSASPGTGVNTEAFF.

Here the CDR3 reads CASSLQGQETQYF. DNA of the CDR3: TGTGCCAGCAGTTTACAGGGTCAAGAGACCCAGTACTTC. The rearrangement joins TRBV27 to TRBJ2-5; tentatively, D is TRBD1 (5 bases). Germline CDR1 is MNHEY and CDR2 is SMNVEV (reference sequence). V was clipped by 2 bases and J by 2 bases, with 6 bases between them. The CDR3 is made up of 13 amino acids.

In its sample, this clone was seen a few times. The chain joins TRBV25-1 to TRBJ1-1; 7 bases align to TRBD1. The germline CDR1 and CDR2 sequences are MGHDK and SYGVNS. This CDR3 has 15 amino acids. After removal of 5 bases from V and 2 bases from J, the junction contained 8 bases not matched to a gene. The CDR3 DNA reads TGTGCCAGCAGTTCCCACAGGGGTTCAAACACTGAAGCTTTCTTT. Protein sequence: CASSSHRGSNTEAFF.

This chain links TRBV6-2 or TRBV6-3 with TRBJ2-7; unclear D gene. The germline V gene encodes CDR1 MNHEY and CDR2 SVGEGT. The CDR3 extends over 14 amino acids. Trimming took 0 bases from V and 5 from J, leaving 11 bases between them. In DNA, the CDR3 is TGTGCCAGCAGTTACTCCGAGTATTTGAACGAGCAGTACTTC. Amino acid sequence: CASSYSEYLNEQYF.

The chain uses TRBV25-1 and TRBJ2-2; D unresolved. The CDR3 runs 14 residues. The germline V and J ends were trimmed by 4 bases and 0 bases, with 6 bases remaining between them. CDR1 is MGHDK, CDR2 SYGVNS, per germline. CDR3 DNA: TGTGCCAGCAGTGCGCGCTCGAACACCGGGGAGCTGTTTTTT. Translated, it gives CASSARSNTGELFF.

V usage is TRBV7-3 and J usage is TRBJ2-2; D may be TRBD1 (6 bases). CDR1 and CDR2 from the germline V gene are SGHTA and FQGTGA. Deletions cut 5 bases from V and 4 bases from J, with 17 bases between. The CDR3 extends over 16 amino acids. The CDR3 here is CASSLRQASSTGELFF. The DNA of the CDR3 is TGTGCCAGCAGCCTCAGACAGGCATCATCCACCGGGGAGCTGTTTTTT.

The chain carries TRBV6-2 or TRBV6-3 and TRBJ1-1; maybe TRBD1 (6 bases). Trimming cost V 5 bases and J 10 bases, with 11 bases left between them. Germline-derived CDR1 and CDR2 are MNHEY and SVGEGT. The CDR3 consists of 11 residues. This CDR3 reads CASSDAGVAFF. CDR3 in DNA: TGTGCCAGCAGTGACGCAGGGGTAGCTTTCTTT.

As DNA, the CDR3 is TGTGCCAGCAGTCCGACAGGGTTGGGAGAGACCCAGTACTTC. It translates to CASSPTGLGETQYF. This chain joins TRBV28 and TRBJ2-5; TRBD1 matches 7 bases. Germline V gene data show CDR1 as MDHEN and CDR2 as SYDVKM. Trimming at V came to 5 bases and at J to 4 bases, leaving 7 bases not matched to a gene. This CDR3 region has 14 residues.

This clone has only one observation. V usage is TRBV7-9 and J usage is TRBJ2-5; maybe TRBD2 (5 bases). CDR1 and CDR2 from the germline V gene are SEHNR and FQNEAQ (reference sequence). This CDR3 is 16 amino acids long. The V end was cut by 5 bases, the J end by 2 bases, with 18 bases between. The CDR3 sequence is CASSRGSLATQETQYF. The DNA of the CDR3 is TGTGCCAGCAGCCGAGGATCCTTAGCGACTCAAGAGACCCAGTACTTC. Based on the CDR3 plus reference TRBV7-9 and TRBJ2-5, the full variable domain is DTGVSQNPRHKITKRGQNVTFRCDPISEHNRLYWYRQTLGQGPEFLTYFQNEAQLEKSRLLSDRFSAERPKGSFSTLEIQRTEQGDSAMYLCASSRGSLATQETQYFGPGTRLLVL.

The chain couples TRBV7-2 to TRBJ2-1, with 8 bases aligning to TRBD2. The V segment lost 1 base and the J segment 8 bases; nucleotides outside the gene matches: 7. Germline V lookup: CDR1 SGHTA, CDR2 FQGNSA. The CDR3 is 15 residues long. This chain's CDR3 is CASSLVGLAGHEQFF. As DNA, the CDR3 is TGTGCCAGCAGCTTAGTTGGGCTAGCGGGCCATGAGCAGTTCTTC.

The V gene is TRBV30, the J gene TRBJ1-5; no reliable D call. This CDR3 spans 12 amino acids. Germline CDR1 and CDR2: GTSNPN and SVGIG (reference sequence). V was pared by 2 bases and J by 8 bases, with 10 bases between. CDR3 region: CAWSTGLEPQHF. The CDR3 nucleotides read TGTGCCTGGAGTACCGGTTTGGAGCCCCAGCATTTT.

DNA of the CDR3: TGTGCCAGCAGCTCACCAAGCGGGGGGTTCTACGAGCAGTACTTC. Translating it yields CASSSPSGGFYEQYF. The chain links TRBV7-8 to TRBJ2-7; 9 positions agree with TRBD2. Losses at the gene ends were 4 bases for V and 3 bases for J; bases not matched to a gene: 7. This CDR3 contains 15 residues. Germline lookup yields CDR1 SGHVS and CDR2 FQNEAQ.

The chain uses TRBV3-1 (or the pseudogene TRBV3-2) and TRBJ1-5; D is uncertain. The V gene's germline CDR1 is LGHDT and CDR2 YNNKEL (reference sequence). Trimming took 5 bases from V and 6 from J, leaving 14 bases between them. CDR3 length equals 14 residues. CDR3: CASSIGPEGQPQHF. The CDR3 nucleotides read TGTGCCAGCAGCATCGGGCCCGAGGGTCAGCCCCAGCATTTT.

The chain links TRBV24-1 to TRBJ2-1, with 8 bases aligning to TRBD1. The germline CDR1 and CDR2 sequences are KGHDR and SFDVKD. This CDR3 has 16 residues. J lost 1 base, V lost 5 bases, and 6 bases had no gene match. Written as DNA, the CDR3 is TGTGCCACCAGTGGTGTGACAGGGGAGTCCTACAATGAGCAGTTCTTC. The encoded protein is CATSGVTGESYNEQFF.

The genes are TRBV11-2 and TRBJ1-4; possibly TRBD1 for D (5 bases). The V gene's germline CDR1 is SGHAT and CDR2 FQNNGV. Trimming stripped 5 bases from V and 8 bases from J, with 12 bases between. This CDR3 has 13 residues. The CDR3 DNA reads as TGTGCCAGCAGCCAGGGCCTGGGAGAAAAACTGTTTTTT. Amino acid sequence: CASSQGLGEKLFF.

The chain has TRBV27 and TRBJ2-3; TRBD2 aligns across 7 bases. The trim removed 3 bases at V and 1 base at J, leaving 10 bases unmatched. Germline loops: CDR1 MNHEY, CDR2 SMNVEV (reference sequence). The CDR3 consists of 17 residues. The CDR3 DNA reads TGTGCCAGCAGTTTTTTAGCGGGTGTTGGCGGCACAGATACGCAGTATTTT. Its translation is CASSFLAGVGGTDTQYF.

J is TRBJ1-3 and V is TRBV3-1 (or the pseudogene TRBV3-2), with D possibly TRBD1 on 5 matching bases. The ends were cut back, 1 base at V and 2 bases at J, with 9 bases in the middle. The CDR3 is 15 residues long. The germline V gene encodes CDR1 LGHDT and CDR2 YNNKEL (reference sequence). DNA of the CDR3: TGTGCCAGCAGCCAAGTAGGGGCGGCTGGAAACACCATATATTTT. This sequence encodes CASSQVGAAGNTIYF.

CDR3 bases: TGTGCCAGCAGCTTAGATCATCCGGGGGGGGAGCTGTTTTTT. Translated: CASSLDHPGGELFF. The gene calls are TRBV11-3 and TRBJ2-2, with D maybe TRBD2 (5 bases). Germline CDR1 reads SGHNT; CDR2 reads YENEEA. This CDR3 region has 14 residues. Trimming shortened V by 0 bases and J by 8 bases, and 10 bases separated the two germline ends.

This clone was found many times. V and J are TRBV7-9 and TRBJ1-2; a weak D match, TRBD1 (5 bases). CDR1 and CDR2 from the germline V gene are SEHNR and FQNEAQ (reference sequence). Trimming removed 5 bases at V and 5 bases at J, with 15 bases between. The CDR3 is 14 residues long. The CDR3 loop reads CASSGSGLGYGYTF. CDR3 nucleotide sequence: TGTGCCAGCAGCGGGTCAGGGCTGGGGTATGGCTACACCTTC.

A few counts support this clone. This chain links TRBV3-1 (or the pseudogene TRBV3-2) with TRBJ1-1; D is possibly TRBD1 (6 bases). Trimming cost V 1 base and J 4 bases, with 16 bases left between them. CDR3 size: 16 residues. Germline assignment: CDR1 LGHDT and CDR2 YNNKEL (reference sequence). The CDR3 bases are TGTGCCAGCAGCCAAGGGGCTACAGGGATGGTCACTGAAGCTTTCTTT. It is translated as CASSQGATGMVTEAFF.

V gene TRBV7-2 combines with J gene TRBJ1-2, with 8 bases aligning to TRBD1. The CDR3 is made up of 15 amino acids. Losses at the gene ends were 0 bases for V and 2 bases for J; bases not matched to a gene: 2. Germline loops: CDR1 SGHTA, CDR2 FQGNSA. In DNA form, the CDR3 reads TGTGCCAGCAGCTTAGCGGGGGACAGGAACTATGGCTACACCTTC. Its translation is CASSLAGDRNYGYTF. The full variable domain, its missing parts supplied by reference TRBV7-2 and TRBJ1-2, is GAGVSQSPSNKVTEKGKDVELRCDPISGHTALYWYRQSLGQGLEFLIYFQGNSAPDKSGLPSDRFSAERTGGSVSTLTIQRTQQEDSAVYLCASSLAGDRNYGYTFGSGTRLTVV.

The chain links TRBV18 to TRBJ2-3; D uncertain. The CDR3 has 14 residues. Germline CDR1 and CDR2: KGHSH and LQKENI. Trimming took off 4 bases at V and 3 bases at J, with 11 bases between the two ends. The CDR3 DNA is TGTGCCAGCTCACTTTTATTCGCGACAGATACGCAGTATTTT. Translated: CASSLLFATDTQYF.